The 8 T cell receptor beta chains presented below share a single source sample, sequenced in a study of regulatory T cells in long-lasting Graves disease. Arm-PCR of CDR3 regions and iRepertoire HTBI primers were the basis on which TCR beta libraries were built. Using its own MiXCR run on the multiplex PCR reads, TCRdb lists one record per CDR3 protein. The sample holds 360,000 or so distinct CDR3 sequences, approximately 25% seen once. As for time point: persistent/refractory GD, antithyroid drugs over 5 years with positive TRAb. PBMCs provided the RNA from which the TCR library was made. The sample in question was peripheral blood mononuclear cells (PBMCs), obtained when the disease was refractory, from a patient treated with antithyroid drugs. These receptor sequences come from a woman between 35 and 50 years old with Graves disease.

V gene TRBV2 combines with J gene TRBJ2-1, with a possible D match to TRBD1 (6 bases). The CDR3 spans 16 residues. V lost 7 bases to trimming and J lost 5 bases, with 21 bases between them. The germline V gene encodes CDR1 SNHLY and CDR2 FYNNEI. The CDR3 coding sequence is TGTGCCAGCACCAAAACCGGGACACGAACCAACAATGAGCAGTTCTTC. Amino acid sequence: CASTKTGTRTNNEQFF. Full variable domain (rest looked up from reference TRBV2 and TRBJ2-1): EPEVTQTPSHQVTQMGQEVILRCVPISNHLYFYWYRQILGQKVEFLVSFYNNEISEKSEIFDDQFSVERPDGSNFTLKIRSTKLEDSAMYFCASTKTGTRTNNEQFFGPGTRLTVL.

V gene TRBV4-1 combines with J gene TRBJ1-1, with D possibly matching TRBD1 (5 bases). V dropped 1 base and J dropped 1 base, with 16 bases sitting between them. Germline CDR1 is MGHRA and CDR2 is YSYEKL. The CDR3 has 17 residues. The CDR3 DNA sequence: TGCGCCAGCAGCCAAGTTCCCTGGTCCGGACAGAACACTGAAGCTTTCTTT. Residues: CASSQVPWSGQNTEAFF.

This clonotype has at least ten counts. This chain uses TRBV28 with TRBJ1-6; TRBD1 matches 8 bases. V shed 7 bases, J shed 10 bases, and the junction held 9 bases outside the gene matches. CDR1 and CDR2 from the germline V gene are MDHEN and SYDVKM. The CDR3 extends over 14 amino acids. In DNA form, the CDR3 reads TGTGCCAGCAAACGGCAGGGGGCGCGATCACCCCTCCACTTT. This encodes CASKRQGARSPLHF.

This clonotype was picked up a small number of times. The V call is TRBV11-2, the J call TRBJ1-1; 7 bases are shared with TRBD1. Germline V lookup: CDR1 SGHAT, CDR2 FQNNGV. After removal of 0 bases from V and 10 bases from J, the junction contained 8 bases not matched to a gene. This CDR3 has 14 residues. The CDR3 here is CASSLEGQIFGAFF. The CDR3 DNA is TGTGCCAGCAGCTTAGAGGGACAGATATTCGGAGCTTTCTTT.

This clonotype was seen at least ten times. CDR3 protein: CASSPRIGGWYF. In nucleotides, the CDR3 is TGTGCCAGCAGCCCTAGGATTGGGGGGTGGTACTTC. The genes are TRBV28 and TRBJ2-5; D may be TRBD2 (6 bases). Germline V gene data show CDR1 as MDHEN and CDR2 as SYDVKM. The ends were cut back, 6 bases at V and 13 bases at J, with 18 bases in the middle. The CDR3 is made up of 12 amino acids. Filled out from reference TRBV28 and TRBJ2-5, the complete variable domain reads DVKVTQSSRYLVKRTGEKVFLECVQDMDHENMFWYRQDPGLGLRLIYFSYDVKMKEKGDIPEGYSVSREKKERFSLILESASTNQTSMYLCASSPRIGGWYFGPGTRLLVL.

The V gene is TRBV3-1, the J gene TRBJ2-7; D gene ambiguous. V dropped 4 bases and J dropped 1 base, with 11 bases sitting between them. CDR1 and CDR2 from the germline V gene are LGHDT and YNNKEL (reference sequence). The CDR3 sequence is 14 residues long. The CDR3 DNA reads as TGTGCCAGCAGCCTCCTCCTGGGGTCCTACGAGCAGTACTTC. It yields the protein CASSLLLGSYEQYF.

The rearrangement links TRBV28 to TRBJ1-6; 10 bases agree with TRBD1. Germline V lookup: CDR1 MDHEN, CDR2 SYDVKM. J lost 10 bases, V lost 6 bases, and 6 bases had no gene match. This CDR3 contains 14 residues. The CDR3 protein is CASRAGTGVSPLHF. The CDR3 DNA sequence: TGTGCCAGCAGGGCCGGGACAGGGGTCTCACCCCTCCACTTT.

The sample holds many counts of this clonotype. The CDR3 region is CASSSGISGSSQETQYF. The CDR3 region has the DNA TGTGCCAGCAGCTCTGGGATCTCCGGATCCTCTCAAGAGACCCAGTACTTC. The chain links TRBV11-2 to TRBJ2-5; D gene ambiguous. Germline V gene lookup returns CDR1 SGHAT and CDR2 FQNNGV. CDR3 length: 17 amino acids. Trimming stripped 4 bases from V and 2 bases from J, with 20 bases between. Looking up the rest from reference TRBV11-2 and TRBJ2-5 gives the full variable domain: EAGVAQSPRYKIIEKRQSVAFWCNPISGHATLYWYQQILGQGPKLLIQFQNNGVVDDSQLPKDRFSAERLKGVDSTLKIQPAKLEDSAVYLCASSSGISGSSQETQYFGPGTRLLVL.